This TCR beta chain originates from a study of cytomegalovirus exposure and HLA in healthy donors (dated by TCRdb to about 2017). Background on the whole study: The roughly 650 repertoires of the first cohort and the 110 or so validation repertoires were produced on the same platform, according to a later analysis. The study was designed to test whether signatures of past pathogen exposure could be identified by cataloging public T cell receptors. Along with the approximately 650-subject first cohort, a separate validation cohort of over a hundred different subjects was used. The study combined high-throughput TCR immunosequencing, statistical association of individual TCRs with disease status, and machine learning to predict cytomegalovirus infection status.

CDR1 and CDR2, looked up from the germline V gene, are SNHLY and FYNNEI. The CDR3, from cysteine to phenylalanine, totals 18 residues. Solely the CDR3 DNA is kept, with 54 bases framed from the first base. V is pruned by 7 bases and J by 4 bases, leaving 17 bases of the junction without a gene match. The donors were included in the validation cohort of around 120 subjects, a group kept apart from the roughly 670-subject first cohort. A remark on this clone: Its specific antigen is unknown. No per-base quality is available; no much larger clone lies one base away.

Library generation was performed with the immunoSEQ multiplex PCR assay. The study's own analysis went as follows. A statistical classification framework was built for diagnosing cytomegalovirus status from the catalog of TCR beta chain sequences. Held by TCRdb, this immuneACCESS table contains in-frame sequences only and omits some clones. Under half of the omission traces to an unresolved V gene where checked; the cause of the rest is unknown. That table gives V, J and clone size, and the DNA gave D and trimming. This sample has 150,000 or so clones in its table, and 85% to 90% of those were observed once. The ten largest clonotypes hold less than 2.5% of the sample. Broader findings and caveats from the paper: A later analysis found that TCRs clustered in the first cohort also tended to co-occur in the roughly 110 validation repertoires, with more than 90% of cluster scores above 0. The study gave a list of under 200 TCR beta chains associated with cytomegalovirus. In vitro tests confirmed that a few of the cytomegalovirus-associated TCR beta chains recognize cytomegalovirus antigens. The classifier was reported to diagnose cytomegalovirus status with high specificity and sensitivity in both the original and validation cohorts. Most TCR sequences were seen in very few donors, while some public TCRs were found in many individuals. All 120 repertoires were used to score co-occurrence in the validation cohort in a later analysis, because that analysis had no HLA typing for the cohort. The authors suggested that the approach could potentially be extended to other disease states and immunological phenotypes.

The receptor's source is a human donor in good health. The sequencing sample was made of PBMCs. The rearranged chain carries TRBV2 and TRBJ2-7; 12 middle bases align to TRBD2. CDR3 loop: CASTKTLGLAGLRYEQYF. The DNA sequence follows: TGTGCCAGCACCAAAACCCTTGGACTAGCGGGACTTCGGTACGAGCAGTACTTC.